Listed below are T cell receptor beta chains from one sample, sequenced in a study of T cell clones after liver transplantation. Only in-frame clones appear in the TCRdb table, and some are missing; sequencing was by immunoSEQ multiplex PCR. This sample has about 76,000 clones, with over 80% found just once. The starting material was CD4+ T cells from blood, obtained at the 22-month timepoint. These receptors were obtained from a human patient who received a liver transplant. Some of the T cells may derive from the graft donor. CDR3s include the opening cysteine and the closing phenylalanine or tryptophan. A D gene is named only where the DNA matches it firmly. Not every row has a clone size; where given, it reads once, few, many or a size class.

size,length,D,V,J,DNA,CDR3
few,13,-,TRBV6-1,TRBJ1-2,TGTGCCAGCAGTGAAGCGGACAACTATGGCTACACCTTC,CASSEADNYGYTF
-,15,TRBD1,TRBV2,TRBJ2-2,TGTGCCAGCAGTGACCGGACAGGGTACACCGGGGAGCTGTTTTTT,CASSDRTGYTGELFF
-,13,-,TRBV5-4,TRBJ1-2,TGTGCCAGCAGCCGGGACACTGACTATGGCTACACCTTC,CASSRDTDYGYTF
once,15,-,TRBV19,TRBJ1-4,TGTGCCAGTAGTAAGCGAGGAGGATTTAATGAAAAACTGTTTTTT,CASSKRGGFNEKLFF
-,16,-,TRBV7-2,TRBJ2-7,TGTGCCAGCAGCGAAGGGGGAGCGGGGAGAACAGTTGAGCAGTACTTC,CASSEGGAGRTVEQYF
-,14,-,TRBV7-3,TRBJ1-1,TGTGCCAGCAGCCTGCAGACTGGGAACACTGAAGCTTTCTTT,CASSLQTGNTEAFF
once,12,-,TRBV7-8,TRBJ2-5,TGTGCCAGCTGTAAAGCGAAAGAGACCCAGTACTTC,CASCKAKETQYF
-,18,-,TRBV4-1,TRBJ2-6,TGCGCCAGCAGCCTCAAGACAGACCGTAGCTCTGGGGCCAACGTCCTGACTTTC,CASSLKTDRSSGANVLTF
few,14,TRBD1,TRBV18,TRBJ1-2,TGTGCCAGCTCATCCCGGGACAGGGGGTATGGCTACACCTTC,CASSSRDRGYGYTF
many,13,-,TRBV6-5,TRBJ1-5,TGTGCCAGCAGTTACCGCAGGGATCAGCCCCAGCATTTT,CASSYRRDQPQHF
-,14,TRBD1,TRBV7-6,TRBJ2-7,TGTGCCAGCAGCCGAGGGGGCGGACCCTACGAGCAGTACTTC,CASSRGGGPYEQYF
-,15,TRBD2,TRBV5-4,TRBJ2-7,TGTGCCAGCAGCTCTAGTAGCGGGAGGGCCCACGAGCAGTACTTC,CASSSSSGRAHEQYF
once,14,-,TRBV10-3,TRBJ2-1,TGTGCCACCCTGGGCAGCGACTCCTACAATGAGCAGTTCTTC,CATLGSDSYNEQFF
-,16,TRBD2,TRBV11-2,TRBJ2-3,TGTGCCAGCAGCCCTGGTTGGGGGACTAGCGGGAGTCTTGGGTATTTT,CASSPGWGTSGSLGYF
-,14,-,TRBV19,TRBJ1-5,TGTGCCAGCAGGCAGCGTGGTAGCAATCAGCCCCAGCATTTT,CASRQRGSNQPQHF
-,16,-,TRBV7-3,TRBJ2-2,TGTGCCAGCAGCTTAACGGGGGGTTACAACACCGGGGAGCTGTTTTTT,CASSLTGGYNTGELFF
-,15,-,TRBV6-6,TRBJ1-1,TGTGCCAGCAGCCCGGGGACGGTAGGAAACACTGAAGCTTTCTTT,CASSPGTVGNTEAFF
-,16,-,TRBV2,TRBJ1-1,TGTGCCAGCAAAAGGTCTGATTCCCGGGACGTCGGAAAAGCTTTCTTT,CASKRSDSRDVGKAFF
-,15,TRBD2,TRBV4-1,TRBJ2-3,TGCGCCAGCAGCCAAGGGACTAGCGAGTCAGATACGCAGTATTTT,CASSQGTSESDTQYF
-,14,-,TRBV7-3,TRBJ2-2,TGTGCCAGCAGCCTACCTAGTGGCGTCGGGGAGCTGTTTTTT,CASSLPSGVGELFF
-,15,-,TRBV5-1,TRBJ2-4,TGCGCCAGCAGCTTAAACACTTGGGGGGAAAACATTCAGTACTTC,CASSLNTWGENIQYF
few,16,TRBD2,TRBV19,TRBJ2-5,TGTGCCAGTAGTATAGGGATAGCGGGAGAGGGAGAGACCCAGTACTTC,CASSIGIAGEGETQYF
-,14,-,TRBV4-2,TRBJ2-5,TGTGCCAGCAGCCAATTAGGGGCGTCTGAGACCCAGTACTTC,CASSQLGASETQYF